Shown below are 5 T cell receptor beta chains from a single sample sequenced in a study of cytomegalovirus exposure and HLA in healthy donors. A multiplex PCR was run with 60 Vbeta primers and 13 Jbeta primers. Sequencing was performed with immunoSEQ multiplex PCR; in TCRdb, only in-frame clones are kept and a portion is missing. The sample has roughly 200,000 clones, 79% seen once. Input material: PBMCs. These TCRs come from a girl aged 5-17 years in good health and CMV-seropositive.

J is TRBJ2-1 and V is TRBV20-1; no firm D call. Per the germline V gene, CDR1 is DFQATT and CDR2 is SNEGSKA (reference sequence). This CDR3 has 11 residues. V was shortened by 5 bases and J by 4 bases, with 6 bases between the two germline ends. In DNA, the CDR3 is TGCAGTGCTCCAAATTACAATGAGCAGTTCTTC. Encoded protein: CSAPNYNEQFF.

In its sample, this clone was seen a few times. The chain couples TRBV4-2 to TRBJ1-4, with 10 bases matching TRBD1. The CDR3 contains 15 residues. Trimming removed 0 bases from V and 8 bases from J; junction bases left unmatched: 3. CDR1 is LGHNA and CDR2 is YNFKEQ in the germline V gene. CDR3 bases: TGTGCCAGCAGCCAAGATAAGACAGGGGGCGAAAAACTGTTTTTT. It specifies CASSQDKTGGEKLFF.

This rearrangement joins TRBV4-1 to TRBJ1-3; D is unresolved. CDR1 is MGHRA, CDR2 YSYEKL, per germline. This CDR3 region has 14 residues. Trimming removed 1 base at V and 4 bases at J, with 8 bases between. The CDR3 region is CASSQAPQGNTIYF. CDR3 bases: TGCGCCAGCAGCCAAGCCCCACAGGGAAACACCATATATTTT.

This chain connects TRBV9 to TRBJ2-7, with 9 bases matching TRBD2. The CDR3 loop spans 15 amino acids. Germline V gene data show CDR1 as SGDLS and CDR2 as YYNGEE. After removal of 3 bases from V and 3 bases from J, the junction contained 7 bases not matched to a gene. The CDR3 DNA is TGTGCCAGCAGCGGGGGGACTAGCAGCATCTACGAGCAGTACTTC. This codes for CASSGGTSSIYEQYF.

The chain links TRBV5-1 to TRBJ1-1; D unresolved. The CDR3 extends over 14 amino acids. CDR1 is SGHRS, CDR2 YFSETQ, per germline. Trimming shortened V by 3 bases and J by 0 bases, and 9 bases separated the two germline ends. DNA for the CDR3: TGCGCCAGCAGCTCAAACACAGTGAACACTGAAGCTTTCTTT. This gives the protein CASSSNTVNTEAFF. The full variable domain, with the rest looked up from reference TRBV5-1 and TRBJ1-1, is KAGVTQTPRYLIKTRGQQVTLSCSPISGHRSVSWYQQTPGQGLQFLFEYFSETQRNKGNFPGRFSGRQFSNSRSEMNVSTLELGDSALYLCASSSNTVNTEAFFGQGTRLTVV.